One sample yielded the 15 T cell receptor beta chains listed below, sequenced in a study of sequential checkpoint blockade in melanoma. Stated treatment: randomized to nivolumab then ipilimumab (arm A) or the reverse (arm B). TCRdb's copy holds only in-frame clones and misses some; the assay was immunoSEQ multiplex PCR. Of around 12,000 clones in the sample, 75% to 80% were seen once. The material was CD8+ T cells sorted from blood (inferred from file names), obtained from a patient given nivolumab and ipilimumab in sequence. Receptors were obtained from a human donor with melanoma.

V gene TRBV27 combines with J gene TRBJ2-7; 10 bases align to TRBD2. The V gene end was trimmed by 4 bases and the J gene end by 2 bases; junction bases not matched to a gene: 5. This CDR3 has 15 amino acids. The germline V gene encodes CDR1 MNHEY and CDR2 SMNVEV (reference sequence). CDR3 nucleotide sequence: TGTGCCAGCAGTTGGATAGCGGGGGGAACCTACGAGCAGTACTTC. Translation: CASSWIAGGTYEQYF.

This chain links TRBV5-6 with TRBJ1-5; a possible D gene is TRBD1 (5 bases). Germline loops: CDR1 SGHDT, CDR2 YYEEEE. Trimming left V 0 bases short and J 0 bases short, with 7 bases between. This CDR3 spans 15 amino acids. The CDR3 loop reads CASSLAGDSNQPQHF. For the CDR3, the DNA is TGTGCCAGCAGCTTGGCGGGGGATAGCAATCAGCCCCAGCATTTT.

A remark on this clone: The junction does not match germline at one end; this may be a read error. The sample has other DNA sequences that encode this CDR3 too. The chain has TRBV19 and TRBJ2-7, with no clear D. The CDR3 has 13 amino acids. CDR1 is LNHDA and CDR2 is SQIVND in the germline V gene (reference sequence). The CDR3 protein is CASSPRTVYEQYF. The CDR3 DNA reads as TGTGCTAGTAGTCCACGTACAGTTTACGAGCAGTACTTC.

This clone is judged medium-sized. V is TRBV19 and J is TRBJ2-1; 9 positions match TRBD2. Germline loops: CDR1 LNHDA, CDR2 SQIVND (reference sequence). V lost 4 bases and J lost 4; bases outside the gene matches: 5. The CDR3 length is 15 residues. The CDR3 region has the DNA TGTGCCAGTAGTAAGACTAGCGGAGATTACAATGAGCAGTTCTTC. Protein: CASSKTSGDYNEQFF.

V usage is TRBV7-6 and J usage is TRBJ2-7, with 11 bases identical to TRBD2. Germline V gives CDR1 SGHVS, CDR2 FNYEAQ. After removal of 4 bases from V and 7 bases from J, the junction contained 12 bases not matched to a gene. The CDR3 spans 16 residues. As DNA, the CDR3 is TGTGCCAGCAGCTCCGTAGCGGGAGGGGCCCGAACGGAGCAGTACTTC. This encodes CASSSVAGGARTEQYF.

CDR3 coding DNA: TGTGCCTGGAGTACCCGCCGGTTTCCGTTCTTC. Translated: CAWSTRRFPFF. The rearrangement joins TRBV30 to TRBJ2-1; D is ambiguous. Germline CDR1 reads GTSNPN; CDR2 reads SVGIG (reference sequence). V was trimmed by 2 bases and J by 15 bases, leaving 14 bases between them. CDR3 length equals 11 residues.

This rearrangement joins TRBV6-1 to TRBJ2-7, with a weak D call TRBD2 (5 bases). This CDR3 is 14 amino acids long. V shed 6 bases and J shed 2 bases, with 14 bases lying between them. The germline V gene has CDR1 MNHNS and CDR2 SASEGT. CDR3 amino acids: CASRQDYSPYEQYF. The CDR3 DNA reads TGTGCCAGCAGGCAAGACTATTCCCCCTACGAGCAGTACTTC.

The genes are TRBV4-1 and TRBJ1-1; D unresolved. The V gene's germline CDR1 is MGHRA and CDR2 YSYEKL. The ends were cut back, 0 bases at V and 0 bases at J, with 5 bases in the middle. The CDR3 length is 14 residues. The CDR3 loop is CASSQDSVNTEAFF. The CDR3 DNA reads TGCGCCAGCAGCCAAGATTCGGTGAACACTGAAGCTTTCTTT.

The chain uses TRBV7-9 and TRBJ2-1; 10 nucleotides match TRBD2. Unmatched junction bases numbered 4, after V lost 2 bases and J lost 9 bases. CDR1 is SEHNR and CDR2 is FQNEAQ in the germline V gene (reference sequence). CDR3 size: 14 residues. In nucleotides, the CDR3 is TGTGCCAGCAGCTTACCTAGCGGGAGCATTGAGCAGTTCTTC. Its protein product is CASSLPSGSIEQFF.

The chain links TRBV2 to TRBJ2-1; TRBD2 aligns across 8 bases. The CDR3 is 15 residues long. The germline CDR1 and CDR2 sequences are SNHLY and FYNNEI. J gave up 5 bases and V 6 bases, and 9 bases lay outside the gene matches. The CDR3 DNA sequence: TGTGCCAGCAGGGATCCGGGAGGGCCCAACAATGAGCAGTTCTTC. This encodes CASRDPGGPNNEQFF.

This chain connects TRBV2 to TRBJ2-7; possibly TRBD1 for D (6 bases). Trimming pared 7 bases from V and 6 bases from J, leaving 16 bases between. The CDR3 extends over 13 amino acids. In germline, CDR1 is SNHLY, CDR2 FYNNEI. The CDR3 reads CASKLANRVEQYF. The CDR3 DNA follows: TGTGCCAGCAAGTTAGCAAACAGGGTCGAGCAGTACTTC.

This clone appeared once. The junction departs from germline at one end; a sequencing error may be responsible. The identical CDR3 is also encoded by other nucleotide sequences in the sample. The chain couples TRBV7-3 to TRBJ2-7, with 7 bases aligning to TRBD2. This CDR3 is 14 amino acids long. Germline V lookup: CDR1 SGHTA, CDR2 FQGTGA. The CDR3 DNA follows: TGTGCTAGCAGCTTAAAAGGGACTACCTACGAGCAGTACTTC. Amino acids: CASSLKGTTYEQYF.

This clone was found a few times. This chain uses TRBV4-1 with TRBJ2-2; a possible D gene is TRBD1 (5 bases). The CDR3 loop spans 14 amino acids. Germline values: CDR1 MGHRA, CDR2 YSYEKL. V was cut by 2 bases and J by 7 bases, with 11 bases left in between. The DNA of the CDR3 is TGCGCCAGCAGCCAAAACCAGGGAATCGGGGAGCTGTTTTTT. Translated, it gives CASSQNQGIGELFF.

This chain links TRBV5-1 with TRBJ1-2; TRBD1 aligns across 9 bases. V gave up 4 bases and J gave up 0 bases; unmatched junction bases: 10. The CDR3 is made up of 17 amino acids. Germline lookup yields CDR1 SGHRS and CDR2 YFSETQ. In DNA, the CDR3 is TGCGCCAGCAGCAAGTCCCGGGACAGGGTTACTAACTATGGCTACACCTTC. The encoded protein is CASSKSRDRVTNYGYTF.

This clone was detected only a few times. This sequence joins TRBV4-1 and TRBJ2-7; D is possibly TRBD1 (6 bases). CDR1 is MGHRA and CDR2 is YSYEKL in the germline V gene. CDR3 length equals 15 residues. Trimming shortened V by 4 bases and J by 1 base, and 14 bases separated the two germline ends. The CDR3 nucleotides are TGCGCCAGCAGCCCTGGAGTCGGACAGTCCTACGAGCAGTACTTC. This codes for CASSPGVGQSYEQYF.